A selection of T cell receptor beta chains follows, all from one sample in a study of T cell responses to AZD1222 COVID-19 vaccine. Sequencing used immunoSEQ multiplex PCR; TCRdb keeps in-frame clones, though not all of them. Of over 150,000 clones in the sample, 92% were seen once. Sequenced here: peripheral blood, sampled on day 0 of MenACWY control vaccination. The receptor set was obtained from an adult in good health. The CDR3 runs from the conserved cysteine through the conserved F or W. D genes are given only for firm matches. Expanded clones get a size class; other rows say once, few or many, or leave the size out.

CASSRSRGARDGYTF,TGTGCCAGCAGCCGTTCGAGGGGCGCGAGGGATGGCTACACCTTC,TRBJ1-2,15,.,.,TRBV7-8
CASSLPSLAGGYNEQFF,TGTGCCAGCAGCCTCCCATCCCTAGCGGGAGGGTACAATGAGCAGTTCTTC,TRBJ2-1,17,TRBD2,.,TRBV7-2
CASSLNSRNTEAFF,TGTGCCAGCAGTCTAAATTCACGCAACACTGAAGCTTTCTTT,TRBJ1-1,14,.,.,TRBV6-5
CASSPTKDGSTDTQYF,TGTGCCAGCTCACCCACGAAGGACGGAAGCACAGATACGCAGTATTTT,TRBJ2-3,16,.,.,TRBV18
CASSLAALQNIQYF,TGTGCCAGCAGTTTGGCAGCGCTCCAAAACATTCAGTACTTC,TRBJ2-4,14,.,.,TRBV27
CASSFPDRGNQPQHF,TGTGCCAGCAGCTTCCCGGACAGGGGCAATCAGCCCCAGCATTTT,TRBJ1-5,15,TRBD1,.,TRBV7-2
CASSLGQSYEQYF,TGCGCCAGCAGCTTGGGACAGTCCTACGAGCAGTACTTC,TRBJ2-7,13,.,.,TRBV5-1
CASSGKTGPPDFF,TGTGCCAGCAGTGGAAAAACAGGGCCCCCAGATTTCTTT,TRBJ1-1,13,.,.,TRBV25-1
CASSPTATNEKLFF,TGTGCCAGCAGCCCGACAGCAACTAATGAAAAACTGTTTTTT,TRBJ1-4,14,.,.,TRBV7-9
CASSSPGNTGELFF,TGTGCCAGCAGCTCCCCGGGGAACACCGGGGAGCTGTTTTTT,TRBJ2-2,14,.,.,TRBV7-3
CASSLLDGRGAFF,TGTGCCAGCAGTTTATTAGACGGGAGGGGAGCTTTCTTT,TRBJ1-1,13,.,.,TRBV28
CSVDRLAGGEQFF,TGCAGCGTTGACAGACTAGCGGGCGGTGAGCAGTTCTTC,TRBJ2-1,13,TRBD2,.,TRBV29-1
CSARVGETQYF,TGCAGTGCTAGAGTCGGGGAGACCCAGTACTTC,TRBJ2-5,11,.,few,TRBV20-1
CASRRTTSGTSYEQYF,TGTGCCAGCAGGAGGACGACTAGCGGTACCTCCTACGAGCAGTACTTC,TRBJ2-7,16,TRBD2,.,TRBV28
CASSLAGQGHGYTF,TGTGCCAGCAGCTTAGCCGGCCAGGGGCATGGCTACACCTTC,TRBJ1-2,14,.,.,TRBV7-9
CASSTGTGVDGYTF,TGTGCCAGCAGCACCGGGACAGGGGTGGATGGCTACACCTTC,TRBJ1-2,14,TRBD1,.,TRBV28
CAWSAVQNTEAFF,TGTGCCTGGAGTGCGGTCCAGAACACTGAAGCTTTCTTT,TRBJ1-1,13,.,.,TRBV30
CASSLPGGEQYF,TGTGCCAGCAGTTTACCAGGGGGCGAGCAGTACTTC,TRBJ2-7,12,TRBD1,.,TRBV12-3/TRBV12-4
CASSFVADSYEQYF,TGTGCCAGCAGTTTTGTGGCGGACTCCTACGAGCAGTACTTC,TRBJ2-7,14,.,.,TRBV27
CASSQPPPSPLHF,TGTGCCAGCAGCCAACCACCCCCCTCACCCCTCCACTTT,TRBJ1-6,13,.,.,TRBV14
CASSQDFGTYLYGYTF,TGCGCCAGCAGCCAAGATTTCGGGACGTATCTGTATGGCTACACCTTC,TRBJ1-2,16,.,.,TRBV4-3
CASSHGPGREAYEQYF,TGTGCCAGCAGCCACGGTCCGGGGCGGGAGGCTTACGAGCAGTACTTC,TRBJ2-7,16,TRBD2,.,TRBV7-2
CASSITGTTNEQFF,TGTGCCAGTAGTATTACCGGGACTACTAATGAGCAGTTCTTC,TRBJ2-1,14,TRBD2,.,TRBV19
CASSSDGFRRPQHF,TGTGCCAGCAGTTCGGACGGCTTCCGACGGCCCCAGCATTTT,TRBJ1-5,14,.,.,TRBV6-2/TRBV6-3
CASSLLGAGGDYGYTF,TGTGCCAGCAGTTTATTGGGGGCAGGGGGAGACTATGGCTACACCTTC,TRBJ1-2,16,TRBD1,.,TRBV28
CAISPQNTGELFF,TGTGCCATTAGTCCCCAGAATACCGGGGAGCTGTTTTTT,TRBJ2-2,13,.,.,TRBV10-3
CASSRRGTSGSNEQFF,TGTGCCAGCAGCCGTCGAGGGACTAGCGGGAGCAATGAGCAGTTCTTC,TRBJ2-1,16,TRBD2,.,TRBV7-3
CASKADTQYF,TGTGCCAGCAAGGCAGATACGCAGTATTTT,TRBJ2-3,10,.,.,TRBV25-1
CASSLYIGQGIFEYF,TGTGCCAGCAGCTTATATATCGGACAGGGGATCTTTGAGTACTTC,TRBJ2-7,15,TRBD1,once,TRBV7-9
CASSLIGLSQETQYF,TGTGCCAGCAGCTTAATTGGGTTGTCCCAAGAGACCCAGTACTTC,TRBJ2-5,15,.,.,TRBV7-2
CASSQVAGPRYEQYF,TGCGCCAGCAGCCAAGTAGCGGGTCCACGGTACGAGCAGTACTTC,TRBJ2-7,15,TRBD2,.,TRBV5-1
CAPNPGSEQYF,TGTGCCCCCAACCCGGGGTCCGAGCAGTACTTC,TRBJ2-7,11,.,.,TRBV9
CASSELRQGNQPQHF,TGTGCCAGCAGTGAACTGCGACAGGGGAATCAGCCCCAGCATTTT,TRBJ1-5,15,TRBD1,.,TRBV2
CASSDAGEHEKLFF,TGTGCCAGCAGTGACGCAGGGGAGCATGAAAAACTGTTTTTT,TRBJ1-4,14,.,once,TRBV6-4
CASTSGKSQETQYF,TGTGCCAGTACTAGCGGAAAGTCCCAAGAGACCCAGTACTTC,TRBJ2-5,14,TRBD2,.,TRBV7-8
CASSTGDSPLHF,TGTGCCAGCAGTACAGGGGATTCACCCCTCCACTTT,TRBJ1-6,12,TRBD1,.,TRBV27
CASSLGQEDTEAFF,TGCGCCAGCAGCCTAGGACAGGAGGACACTGAAGCTTTCTTT,TRBJ1-1,14,TRBD1,.,TRBV5-1
CASSLLGAAETQYF,TGTGCCAGCAGCTTACTGGGCGCAGCGGAGACCCAGTACTTC,TRBJ2-5,14,.,.,TRBV7-3
CAISAKQMGGEQFF,TGTGCCATCAGTGCGAAACAGATGGGGGGTGAGCAGTTCTTC,TRBJ2-1,14,.,.,TRBV10-3
CASSEQGGSYEQYF,TGTGCCAGCAGTGAACAGGGCGGAAGCTACGAGCAGTACTTC,TRBJ2-7,14,.,.,TRBV2